The clone carrying this T cell receptor (beta chain) was observed many times. There were TCR beta CDR3 regions amplified from RNA transcripts. HTBI primers were used for first-round RT-PCR of the TCR CDR3. TCRdb independently ran MiXCR on the multiplex PCR reads; one entry per CDR3 protein. The sample has under 350,000 distinct CDR3 sequences, around a fifth seen once. The data stem from a study of T cells in Graves' hyperthyroidism and ophthalmopathy. Study details: The initial diagnosis was the point when peripheral blood was collected, ahead of any treatment.

Germline V gene sequence: CDR1 SGHDN, CDR2 FVKESK. The ends lost 4 bases at V and 9 bases at J; junction bases unmatched: 5. This CDR3 has 15 amino acids. Diagnosis of hyperthyroidism was new in patients aged 18 to 65, and its duration was under 2 months. Fresh peripheral blood, under 13 ml, was the source of the PBMCs. The sequence was collected from a woman aged 50 to 65 with Graves' hyperthyroidism. Sequences were obtained from blood. The chain uses TRBV14 and TRBJ2-1, with 14 bases aligning to TRBD2. In nucleotides, the CDR3 is TGTGCCAGCAGCCTCGGGACTAGCGGGAGAGCTGAGCAGTTCTTC. Translated, it gives CASSLGTSGRAEQFF.